This T cell receptor (beta chain) was recorded in a study of T-cell reconstitution after alpha-beta-depleted transplantation in children. It was with unique molecular identifiers that the TCRbeta library was prepared. Using its own MiXCR run on the PCR reads, TCRdb lists one record per CDR3 protein. The repertoire holds some 300,000 distinct CDR3 sequences, with roughly a tenth as singletons. This clonotype has a count of ten or more. The germline gives CDR1 SEHNR, CDR2 FQNEAQ (reference sequence). Trimming shortened V by 5 bases and J by 2 bases, and 9 bases separated the two germline ends. The CDR3 has 14 residues.

The TCR comes from a boy younger than two with acute myeloid leukemia, due to receive a stem cell transplant. The material sequenced was PBMCs, taken before TCRalphabeta/CD19-depleted stem cell transplant. The rearrangement links TRBV7-9 to TRBJ2-2; possible D gene TRBD2, 5 bases. The DNA for the CDR3 is TGTGCCAGCAGCACCACTAGAAACACCGGGGAGCTGTTTTTT. It encodes CASSTTRNTGELFF.